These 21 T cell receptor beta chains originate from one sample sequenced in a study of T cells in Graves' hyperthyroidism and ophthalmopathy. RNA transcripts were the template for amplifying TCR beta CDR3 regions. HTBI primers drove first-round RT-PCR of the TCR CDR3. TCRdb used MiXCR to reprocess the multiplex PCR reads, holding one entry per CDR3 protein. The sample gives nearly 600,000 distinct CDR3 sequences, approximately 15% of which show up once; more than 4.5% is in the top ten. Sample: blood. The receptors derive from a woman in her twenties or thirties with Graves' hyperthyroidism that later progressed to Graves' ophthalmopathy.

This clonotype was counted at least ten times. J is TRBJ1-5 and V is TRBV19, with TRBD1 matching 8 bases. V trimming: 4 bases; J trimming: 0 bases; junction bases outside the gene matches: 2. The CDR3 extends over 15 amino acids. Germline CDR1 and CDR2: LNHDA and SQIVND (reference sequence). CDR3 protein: CASSRGQVSNQPQHF. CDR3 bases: TGTGCCAGTAGTAGGGGACAGGTTAGCAATCAGCCCCAGCATTTT.

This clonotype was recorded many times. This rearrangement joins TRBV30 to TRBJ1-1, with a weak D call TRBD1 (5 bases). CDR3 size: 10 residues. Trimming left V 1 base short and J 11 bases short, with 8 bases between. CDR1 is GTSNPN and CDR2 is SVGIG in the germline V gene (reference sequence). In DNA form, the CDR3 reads TGTGCCTGGAGTGGGCAGGGCGCTTTCTTT. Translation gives CAWSGQGAFF.

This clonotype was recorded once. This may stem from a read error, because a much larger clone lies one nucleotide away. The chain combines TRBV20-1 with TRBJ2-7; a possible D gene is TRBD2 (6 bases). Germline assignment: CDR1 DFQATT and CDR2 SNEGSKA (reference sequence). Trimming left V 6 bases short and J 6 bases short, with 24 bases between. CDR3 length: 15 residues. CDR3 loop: CSAIRGGPTYSEQYF. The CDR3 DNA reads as TGCAGTGCCATCCGGGGAGGCCCCACCTATTCCGAGCAGTACTTC.

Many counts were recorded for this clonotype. For the CDR3, the DNA is TGTGCCAGCAGTTCGCCCCCGGCGGGGGAAAAACTGTTTTTT. Its protein is CASSSPPAGEKLFF. The chain couples TRBV28 to TRBJ1-4; no firm D call. The CDR3 covers 14 residues. The ends were cut back, 4 bases at V and 8 bases at J, with 14 bases in the middle. Germline loops: CDR1 MDHEN, CDR2 SYDVKM.

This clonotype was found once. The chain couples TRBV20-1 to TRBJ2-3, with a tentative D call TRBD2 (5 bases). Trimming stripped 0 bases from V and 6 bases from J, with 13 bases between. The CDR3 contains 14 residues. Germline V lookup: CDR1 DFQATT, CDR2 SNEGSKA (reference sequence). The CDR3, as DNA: TGCAGTGCTAGAGATTGGGCTAGCTTGGATACGCAGTATTTT. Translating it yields CSARDWASLDTQYF.

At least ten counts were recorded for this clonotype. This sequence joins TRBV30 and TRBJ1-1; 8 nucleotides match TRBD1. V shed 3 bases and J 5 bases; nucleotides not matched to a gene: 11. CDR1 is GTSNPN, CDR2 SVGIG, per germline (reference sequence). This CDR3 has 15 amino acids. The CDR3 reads CAWSRTTGGQTEAFF. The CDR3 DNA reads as TGTGCCTGGAGCCGTACTACAGGGGGTCAGACTGAAGCTTTCTTT.

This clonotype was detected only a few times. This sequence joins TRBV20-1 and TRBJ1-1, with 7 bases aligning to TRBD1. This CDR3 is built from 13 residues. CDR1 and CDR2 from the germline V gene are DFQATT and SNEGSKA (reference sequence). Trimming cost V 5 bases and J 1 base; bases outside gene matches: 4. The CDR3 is CSASRTGNTEAFF. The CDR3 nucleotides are TGCAGTGCTTCCAGGACAGGGAACACTGAAGCTTTCTTT.

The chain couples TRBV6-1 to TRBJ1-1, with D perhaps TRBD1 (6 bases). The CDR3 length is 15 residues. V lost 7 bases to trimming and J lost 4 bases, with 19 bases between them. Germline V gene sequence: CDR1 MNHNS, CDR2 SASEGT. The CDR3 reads CASMGTPPGGTEAFF. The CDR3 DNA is TGTGCCAGCATGGGGACACCCCCGGGGGGCACTGAAGCTTTCTTT.

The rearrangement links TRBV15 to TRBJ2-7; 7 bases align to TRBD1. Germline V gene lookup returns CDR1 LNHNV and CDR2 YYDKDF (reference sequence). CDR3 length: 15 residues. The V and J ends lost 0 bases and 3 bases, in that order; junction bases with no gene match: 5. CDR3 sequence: CATSRDQDRVYEQYF. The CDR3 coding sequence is TGTGCCACCAGCAGAGATCAAGACAGGGTCTACGAGCAGTACTTC.

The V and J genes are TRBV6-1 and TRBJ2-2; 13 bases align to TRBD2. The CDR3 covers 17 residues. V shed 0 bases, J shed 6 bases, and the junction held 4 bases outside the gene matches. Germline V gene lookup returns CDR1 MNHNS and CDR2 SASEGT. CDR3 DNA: TGTGCCAGCAGTGAAGCGGTAGGACTAGCGGGGGCCGGGGAGCTGTTTTTT. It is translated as CASSEAVGLAGAGELFF.

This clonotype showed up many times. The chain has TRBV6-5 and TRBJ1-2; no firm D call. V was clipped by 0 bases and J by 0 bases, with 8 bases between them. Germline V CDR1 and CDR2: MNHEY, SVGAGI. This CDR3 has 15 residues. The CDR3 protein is CASSYSGSTNYGYTF. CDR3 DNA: TGTGCCAGCAGTTACTCTGGCAGCACTAACTATGGCTACACCTTC.

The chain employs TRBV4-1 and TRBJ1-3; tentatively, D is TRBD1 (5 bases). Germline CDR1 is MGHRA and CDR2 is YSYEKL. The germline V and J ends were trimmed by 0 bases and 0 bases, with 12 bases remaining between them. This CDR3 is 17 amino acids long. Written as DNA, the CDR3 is TGCGCCAGCAGCCAAGATGGCAGGGCTCACTCTGGAAACACCATATATTTT. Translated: CASSQDGRAHSGNTIYF.

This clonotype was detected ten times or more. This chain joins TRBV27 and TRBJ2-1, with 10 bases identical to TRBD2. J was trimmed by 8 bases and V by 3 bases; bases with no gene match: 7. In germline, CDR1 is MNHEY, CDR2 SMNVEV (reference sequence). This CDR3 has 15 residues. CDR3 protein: CASSFSGRASDEQFF. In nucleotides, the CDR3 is TGTGCCAGCAGTTTCAGCGGGAGGGCCTCAGATGAGCAGTTCTTC.

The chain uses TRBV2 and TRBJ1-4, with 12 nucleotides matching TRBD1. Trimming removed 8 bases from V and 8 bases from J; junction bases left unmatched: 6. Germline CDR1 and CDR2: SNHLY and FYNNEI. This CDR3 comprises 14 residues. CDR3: CASRDRGRREKLFF. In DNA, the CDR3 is TGTGCCAGCCGGGACAGGGGGCGGCGGGAAAAACTGTTTTTT.

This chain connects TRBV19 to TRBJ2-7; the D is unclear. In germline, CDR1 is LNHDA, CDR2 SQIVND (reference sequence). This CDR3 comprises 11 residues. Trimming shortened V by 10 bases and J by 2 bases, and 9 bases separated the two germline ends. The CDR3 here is CATSQAYEQYF. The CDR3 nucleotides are TGTGCCACTTCCCAGGCCTACGAGCAGTACTTC.

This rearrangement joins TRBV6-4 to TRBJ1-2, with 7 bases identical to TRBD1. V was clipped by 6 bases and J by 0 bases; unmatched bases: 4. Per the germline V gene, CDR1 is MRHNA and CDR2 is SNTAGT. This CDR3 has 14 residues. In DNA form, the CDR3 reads TGTGCCAGCAGGATGACAGGGACTAACTATGGCTACACCTTC. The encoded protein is CASRMTGTNYGYTF.

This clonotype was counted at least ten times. In DNA, the CDR3 is TGTGCCAGCAGCTTAGGAGGACTAGCGGGAGGGCCCGACCAAGAGACCCAGTACTTC. This sequence encodes CASSLGGLAGGPDQETQYF. The chain uses TRBV11-3 and TRBJ2-5; 15 nucleotides match TRBD2. CDR3 size: 19 residues. Germline assignment: CDR1 SGHNT and CDR2 YENEEA. The junction had 6 bases not matched to a gene; V was cut back by 1 base and J by 0 bases.

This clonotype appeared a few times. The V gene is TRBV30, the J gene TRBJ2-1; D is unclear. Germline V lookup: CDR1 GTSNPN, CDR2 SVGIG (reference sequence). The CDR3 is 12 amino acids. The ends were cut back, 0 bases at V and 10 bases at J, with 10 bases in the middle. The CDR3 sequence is CAWSVRSREQFF. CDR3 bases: TGTGCCTGGAGTGTACGAAGTAGGGAGCAGTTCTTC.

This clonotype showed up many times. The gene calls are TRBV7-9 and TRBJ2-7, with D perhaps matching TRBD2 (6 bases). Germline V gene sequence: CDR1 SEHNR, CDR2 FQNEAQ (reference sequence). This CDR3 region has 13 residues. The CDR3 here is CAYTLGGPYEQYF. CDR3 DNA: TGTGCTTATACACTGGGGGGTCCCTACGAGCAGTACTTC. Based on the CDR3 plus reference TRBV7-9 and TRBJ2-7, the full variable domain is DTGVSQNPRHKITKRGQNVTFRCDPISEHNRLYWYRQTLGQGPEFLTYFQNEAQLEKSRLLSDRFSAERPKGSFSTLEIQRTEQGDSAMYLCAYTLGGPYEQYFGPGTRLTVT.

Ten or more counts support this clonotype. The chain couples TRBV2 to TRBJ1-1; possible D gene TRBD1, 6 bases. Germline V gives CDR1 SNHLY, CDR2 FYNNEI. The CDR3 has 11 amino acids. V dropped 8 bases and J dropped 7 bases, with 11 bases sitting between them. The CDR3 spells CASGLDSEAFF. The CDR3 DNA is TGTGCCAGCGGGCTGGACAGTGAAGCTTTCTTT.

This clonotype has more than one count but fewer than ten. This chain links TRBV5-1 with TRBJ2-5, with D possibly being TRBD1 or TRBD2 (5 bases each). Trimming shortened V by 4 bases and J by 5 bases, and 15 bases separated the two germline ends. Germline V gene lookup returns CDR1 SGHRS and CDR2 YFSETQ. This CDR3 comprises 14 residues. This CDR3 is CASSASTWGETQYF. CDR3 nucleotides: TGCGCCAGCAGCGCTTCGACCTGGGGGGAGACCCAGTACTTC.